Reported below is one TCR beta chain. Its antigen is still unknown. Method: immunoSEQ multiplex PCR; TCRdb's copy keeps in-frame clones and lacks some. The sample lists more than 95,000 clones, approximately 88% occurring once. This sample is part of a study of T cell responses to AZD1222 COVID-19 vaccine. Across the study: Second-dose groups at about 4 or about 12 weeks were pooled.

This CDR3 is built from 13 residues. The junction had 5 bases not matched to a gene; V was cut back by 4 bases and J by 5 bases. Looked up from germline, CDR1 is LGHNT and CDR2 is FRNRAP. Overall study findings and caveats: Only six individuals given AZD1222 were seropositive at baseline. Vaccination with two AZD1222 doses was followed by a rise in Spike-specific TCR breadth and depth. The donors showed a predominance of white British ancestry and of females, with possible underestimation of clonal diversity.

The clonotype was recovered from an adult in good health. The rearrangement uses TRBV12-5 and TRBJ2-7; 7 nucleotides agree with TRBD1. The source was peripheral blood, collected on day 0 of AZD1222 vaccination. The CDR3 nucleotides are TGTGCTAGTGGTTCGGGACAGTTGAACGAGCAGTACTTC. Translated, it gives CASGSGQLNEQYF.